This T cell receptor beta chain came from a study of T-cell reconstitution after alpha-beta-depleted transplantation in children. Study observations and caveats: Reports say that about two months after transplant, the alpha-beta T cells came out of several hundred graft clones that had expanded.

TCRbeta library construction was performed incorporating unique molecular identifiers. TCRdb used MiXCR to reprocess the PCR reads, holding one entry per CDR3 protein. The sample shows fewer than 700,000 distinct CDR3 sequences, about an eighth of them seen only once. This clonotype was detected only a few times. What it binds is unknown. Per the germline V gene, CDR1 is MDHEN and CDR2 is SYDVKM. V was pared by 6 bases and J by 4 bases, with 13 bases between. This CDR3 has 13 residues. The V call is TRBV28, the J call TRBJ2-7, with TRBD1 as a possible D gene (6 bases). The input for sequencing was PBMCs, mostly from graft donor cells, taken 360 days after TCRalphabeta/CD19-depleted stem cell transplant. This receptor was obtained from a male patient between 10 and 17 years old who had a stem cell transplant for acute myeloid leukemia, so the T cells may come from the graft donor. DNA for the CDR3: TGTGCCAGCAGAACAGGGCCCCGGTACGAGCAGTACTTC. Amino acid sequence: CASRTGPRYEQYF.